The clone carrying this TCR beta chain was picked up a small number of times. Antigen specificity is unknown. The sample has other DNA sequences that encode this CDR3 too. Primers: 60 Vbeta forward and 13 Jbeta reverse. Sequencing used immunoSEQ multiplex PCR; TCRdb keeps in-frame clones, though not all of them. The table has 180,000 or so clones, around a tenth seen once; the top ten hold roughly 1.3%. This specimen comes from a study of cytomegalovirus exposure and HLA in healthy donors. Study-wide results and limits: Most subjects had HLA-A and HLA-B alleles reportedly predicted accurately by TCR beta sequences.

The germline V gene encodes CDR1 SNHLY and CDR2 FYNNEI. Germline trimming cut 6 bases from V and 6 bases from J; bases unmatched to any gene: 13. The CDR3 is 16 amino acids. The source of this sequence is a woman under 40 in good health and CMV-seropositive. Sequenced sample: PBMCs. The chain uses TRBV2 and TRBJ2-7; 11 bases agree with TRBD2. CDR3 DNA sequence: TGTGCCAGCAGACCCGGACTAGCGGGCGGATCGGGCGAGCAGTACTTC. Encoded protein: CASRPGLAGGSGEQYF.